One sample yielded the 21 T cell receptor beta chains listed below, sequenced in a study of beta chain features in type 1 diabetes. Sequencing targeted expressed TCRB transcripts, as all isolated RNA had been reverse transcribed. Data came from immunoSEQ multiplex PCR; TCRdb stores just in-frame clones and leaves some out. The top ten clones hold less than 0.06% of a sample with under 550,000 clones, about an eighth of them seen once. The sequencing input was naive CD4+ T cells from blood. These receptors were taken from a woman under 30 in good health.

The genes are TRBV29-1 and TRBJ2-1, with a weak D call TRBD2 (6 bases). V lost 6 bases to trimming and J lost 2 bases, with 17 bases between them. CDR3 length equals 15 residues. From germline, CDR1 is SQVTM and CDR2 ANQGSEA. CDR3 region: CSVSGTPNPYNEQFF. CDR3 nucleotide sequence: TGCAGCGTGTCCGGGACTCCGAACCCCTACAATGAGCAGTTCTTC.

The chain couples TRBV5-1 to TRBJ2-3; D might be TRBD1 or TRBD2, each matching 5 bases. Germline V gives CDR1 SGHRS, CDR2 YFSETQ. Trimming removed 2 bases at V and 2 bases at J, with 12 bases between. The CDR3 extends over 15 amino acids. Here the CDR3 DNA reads TGCGCCAGCAGCTTTGGGACCACCTACACAGATACGCAGTATTTT. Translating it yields CASSFGTTYTDTQYF.

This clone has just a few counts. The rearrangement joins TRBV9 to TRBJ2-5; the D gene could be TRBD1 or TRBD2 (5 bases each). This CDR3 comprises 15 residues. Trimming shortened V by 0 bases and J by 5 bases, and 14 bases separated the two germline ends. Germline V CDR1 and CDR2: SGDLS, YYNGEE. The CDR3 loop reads CASSVEGTLGETQYF. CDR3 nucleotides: TGTGCCAGCAGCGTAGAAGGGACCCTCGGGGAGACCCAGTACTTC.

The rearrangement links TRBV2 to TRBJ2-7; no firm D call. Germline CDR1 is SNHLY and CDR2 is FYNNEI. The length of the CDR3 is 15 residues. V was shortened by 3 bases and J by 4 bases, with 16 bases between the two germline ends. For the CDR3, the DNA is TGTGCCAGCAGTGAGGGCGGATCGAGATCATACGAGCAGTACGTC. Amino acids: CASSEGGSRSYEQYV.

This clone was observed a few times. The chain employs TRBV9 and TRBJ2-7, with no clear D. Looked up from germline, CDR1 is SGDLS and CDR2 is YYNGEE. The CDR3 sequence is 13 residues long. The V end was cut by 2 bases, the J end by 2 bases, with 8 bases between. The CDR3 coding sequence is TGTGCCAGCAGCGTTGGTATGGCCTACGAGCAGTACTTC. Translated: CASSVGMAYEQYF.

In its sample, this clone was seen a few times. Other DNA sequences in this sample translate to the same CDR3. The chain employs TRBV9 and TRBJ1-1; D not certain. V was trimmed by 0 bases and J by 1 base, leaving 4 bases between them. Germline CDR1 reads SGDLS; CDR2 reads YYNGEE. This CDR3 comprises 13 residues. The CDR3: CASSVVPNTEAFF. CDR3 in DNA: TGTGCCAGCAGCGTAGTTCCGAACACTGAAGCTTTCTTT.

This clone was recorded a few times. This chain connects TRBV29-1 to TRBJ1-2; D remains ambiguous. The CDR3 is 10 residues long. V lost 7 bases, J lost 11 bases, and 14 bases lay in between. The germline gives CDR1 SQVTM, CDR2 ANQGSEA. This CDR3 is CSAIGIQYTF. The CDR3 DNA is TGCAGCGCGATCGGGATTCAATACACCTTC.

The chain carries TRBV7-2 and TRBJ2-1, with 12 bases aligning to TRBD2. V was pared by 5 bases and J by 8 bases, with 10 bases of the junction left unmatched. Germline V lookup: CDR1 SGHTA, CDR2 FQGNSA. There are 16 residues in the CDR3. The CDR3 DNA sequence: TGTGCCAGCAGCCCCCTCCTAGCGGGAGGGCTGGATGAGCAGTTCTTC. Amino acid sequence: CASSPLLAGGLDEQFF.

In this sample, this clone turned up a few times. This CDR3 reads CAGRDRGSANQPQHF. The CDR3 coding sequence is TGTGCCGGGCGGGACAGGGGGTCCGCAAATCAGCCCCAGCATTTT. This rearrangement joins TRBV27 to TRBJ1-5; 11 nucleotides agree with TRBD1. The CDR3 covers 15 residues. The V gene end was trimmed by 11 bases and the J gene end by 4 bases; junction bases not matched to a gene: 10. Germline V lookup: CDR1 MNHEY, CDR2 SMNVEV (reference sequence).

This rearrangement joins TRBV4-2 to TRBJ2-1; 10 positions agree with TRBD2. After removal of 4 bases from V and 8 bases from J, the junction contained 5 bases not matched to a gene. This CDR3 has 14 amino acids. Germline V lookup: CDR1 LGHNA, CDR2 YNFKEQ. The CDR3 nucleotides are TGTGCCAGCAGCCGAGCGGGAGGGCCGTATGAGCAGTTCTTC. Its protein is CASSRAGGPYEQFF.

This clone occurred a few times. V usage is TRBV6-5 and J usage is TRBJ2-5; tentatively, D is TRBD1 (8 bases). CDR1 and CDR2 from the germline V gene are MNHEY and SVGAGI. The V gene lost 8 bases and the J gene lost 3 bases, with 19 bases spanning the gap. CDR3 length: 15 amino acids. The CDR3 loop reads CASQSWTGREETQYF. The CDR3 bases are TGTGCCAGCCAAAGTTGGACAGGGAGGGAAGAGACCCAGTACTTC.

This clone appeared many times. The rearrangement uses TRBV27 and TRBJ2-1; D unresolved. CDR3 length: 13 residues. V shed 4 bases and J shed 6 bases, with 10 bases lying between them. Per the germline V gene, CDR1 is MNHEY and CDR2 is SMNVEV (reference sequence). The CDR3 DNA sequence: TGTGCCAGCAGTTACCTGCCGGGCAATGAGCAGTTCTTC. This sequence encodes CASSYLPGNEQFF.

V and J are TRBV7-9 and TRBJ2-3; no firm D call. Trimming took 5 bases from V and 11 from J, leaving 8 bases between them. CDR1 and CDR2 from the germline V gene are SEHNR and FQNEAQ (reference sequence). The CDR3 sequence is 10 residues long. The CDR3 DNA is TGTGCCAGCAGCCCCCTCGGGCAGTATTTT. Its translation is CASSPLGQYF.

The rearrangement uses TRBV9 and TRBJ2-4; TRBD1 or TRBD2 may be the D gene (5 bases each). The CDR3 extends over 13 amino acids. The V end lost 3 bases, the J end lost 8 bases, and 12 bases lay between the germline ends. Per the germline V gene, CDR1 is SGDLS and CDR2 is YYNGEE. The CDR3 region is CASSGGVRDIQYF. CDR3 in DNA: TGTGCCAGCAGCGGAGGGGTTCGAGACATTCAGTACTTC.

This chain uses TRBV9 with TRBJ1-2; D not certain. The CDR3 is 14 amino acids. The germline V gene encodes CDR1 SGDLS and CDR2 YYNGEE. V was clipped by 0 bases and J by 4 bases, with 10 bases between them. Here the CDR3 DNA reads TGTGCCAGCAGCGTAGTCGCCGACGCCTATGGCTACACCTTC. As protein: CASSVVADAYGYTF. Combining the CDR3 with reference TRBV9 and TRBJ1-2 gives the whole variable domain DSGVTQTPKHLITATGQRVTLRCSPRSGDLSVYWYQQSLDQGLQFLIQYYNGEERAKGNILERFSAQQFPDLHSELNLSSLELGDSALYFCASSVVADAYGYTFGSGTRLTVV.

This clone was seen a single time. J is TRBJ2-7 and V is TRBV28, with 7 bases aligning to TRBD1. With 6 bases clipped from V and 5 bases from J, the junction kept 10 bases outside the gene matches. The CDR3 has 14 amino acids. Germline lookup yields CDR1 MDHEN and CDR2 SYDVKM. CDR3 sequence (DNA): TGTGCCAGCAGACGACAGGGCGTAATCCACGAGCAGTACGTC. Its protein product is CASRRQGVIHEQYV.

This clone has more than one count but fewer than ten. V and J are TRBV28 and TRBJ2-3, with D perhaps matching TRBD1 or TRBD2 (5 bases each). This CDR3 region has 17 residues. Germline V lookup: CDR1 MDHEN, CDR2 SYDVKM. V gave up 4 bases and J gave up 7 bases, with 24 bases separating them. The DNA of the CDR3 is TGTGCCAGCAGTTCCCCTAACCAGGGCCCGGTCGGGAATACGCAGTATTTT. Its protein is CASSSPNQGPVGNTQYF.

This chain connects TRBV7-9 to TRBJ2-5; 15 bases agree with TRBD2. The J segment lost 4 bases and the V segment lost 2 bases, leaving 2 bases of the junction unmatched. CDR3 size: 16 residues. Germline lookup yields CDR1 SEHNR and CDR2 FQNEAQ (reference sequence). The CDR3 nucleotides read TGTGCCAGCAGCTTAATGGGACTAGCGGGAGGAGAGACCCAGTACTTC. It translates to CASSLMGLAGGETQYF.

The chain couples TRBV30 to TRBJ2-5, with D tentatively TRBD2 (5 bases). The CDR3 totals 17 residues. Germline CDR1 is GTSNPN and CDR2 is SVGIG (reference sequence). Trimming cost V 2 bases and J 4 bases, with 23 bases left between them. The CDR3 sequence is CAWSTIRGGGWAETQYF. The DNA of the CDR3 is TGTGCCTGGAGTACAATCCGAGGCGGCGGGTGGGCAGAGACCCAGTACTTC.

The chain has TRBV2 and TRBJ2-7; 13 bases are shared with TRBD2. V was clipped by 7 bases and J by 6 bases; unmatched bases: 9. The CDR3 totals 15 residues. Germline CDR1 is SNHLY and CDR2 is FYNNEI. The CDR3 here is CASIGRTSGSLEQYF. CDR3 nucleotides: TGTGCCAGCATTGGCCGGACTAGCGGGAGCCTCGAGCAGTACTTC.

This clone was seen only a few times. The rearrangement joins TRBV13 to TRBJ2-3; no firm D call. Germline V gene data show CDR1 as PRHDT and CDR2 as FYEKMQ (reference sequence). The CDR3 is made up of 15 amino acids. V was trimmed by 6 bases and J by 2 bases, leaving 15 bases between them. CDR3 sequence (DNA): TGTGCCAGCAGAGCCTACCGCCAGTCCACAGATACGCAGTATTTT. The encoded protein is CASRAYRQSTDTQYF.